Shown below are 26 T cell receptor beta chains from a single sample sequenced in a study of T-cell reconstitution after alpha-beta-depleted transplantation in children. The library targeted TCRbeta and was prepared with unique molecular identifiers. Each CDR3 protein is one row after TCRdb ran MiXCR on the PCR reads. The repertoire has 350,000 to 400,000 distinct CDR3 sequences, about 14% of them found once; the top ten carry around 4%. The sample here was PBMCs, taken from the stem cell graft. These receptors came from a human donor who donated a stem cell graft to a child with Fanconi anemia.

The sample holds a few counts of this clonotype. This rearrangement joins TRBV3-1 to TRBJ2-6; D unresolved. The ends were cut back, 3 bases at V and 0 bases at J, with 12 bases in the middle. CDR3 size: 17 residues. CDR1 and CDR2 (germline): LGHDT, YNNKEL (reference sequence). CDR3 in amino acids: CASSQGSAFSGANVLTF. The CDR3 DNA reads as TGTGCCAGCAGCCAGGGCAGCGCATTCTCTGGGGCCAACGTCCTGACTTTC.

On this clonotype: One end of the junction does not line up with germline, which may come from a read error. The V and J genes are TRBV20-1 and TRBJ2-1, with 10 bases matching TRBD2. The CDR3 extends over 17 amino acids. The germline V gene has CDR1 DFQATT and CDR2 SNEGSKA (reference sequence). The CDR3 sequence: CCAKGPPGLAYYNEQFF. CDR3 bases: TGCTGTGCGAAAGGGCCCCCGGGACTAGCGTACTACAATGAGCAGTTCTTC.

This chain links TRBV20-1 with TRBJ1-1; D possibly corresponds to TRBD1 (5 bases). The CDR3 has 14 residues. Germline V lookup: CDR1 DFQATT, CDR2 SNEGSKA (reference sequence). Trimming shortened V by 6 bases and J by 1 base, and 15 bases separated the two germline ends. CDR3 DNA: TGCAGTGCCACCCTCGGGACCGAGAACACTGAAGCTTTCTTT. Translated, it gives CSATLGTENTEAFF.

This clonotype was picked up many times. This chain joins TRBV27 and TRBJ2-1; D not resolved. Per germline, CDR1 MNHEY and CDR2 SMNVEV (reference sequence). The length of the CDR3 is 15 residues. Trimming removed 2 bases at V and 0 bases at J, with 8 bases between. CDR3 in DNA: TGTGCCAGCAGTTTAGTCCTCAACTCCTACAATGAGCAGTTCTTC. Translated: CASSLVLNSYNEQFF.

This clonotype was detected only a few times. V usage is TRBV27 and J usage is TRBJ2-7; possible D gene TRBD2, 6 bases. CDR3 size: 13 residues. Between the trimmed V and J ends, which lost 3 bases and 3 bases, there was a span of 9 bases. CDR1 is MNHEY, CDR2 SMNVEV, per germline (reference sequence). CDR3 in amino acids: CASSFGSGYEQYV. CDR3 DNA sequence: TGTGCCAGCAGTTTCGGTAGCGGCTACGAGCAGTACGTC.

The sample holds a few counts of this clonotype. This chain links TRBV9 with TRBJ2-3; TRBD2 aligns across 9 bases. Germline assignment: CDR1 SGDLS and CDR2 YYNGEE. V lost 2 bases and J lost 2; bases outside the gene matches: 6. The CDR3 has 16 amino acids. This CDR3 is CASSVKRGVPTDTQYF. CDR3 coding DNA: TGTGCCAGCAGCGTCAAGCGGGGGGTCCCCACAGATACGCAGTATTTT. The full variable domain, its missing parts supplied by reference TRBV9 and TRBJ2-3, is DSGVTQTPKHLITATGQRVTLRCSPRSGDLSVYWYQQSLDQGLQFLIQYYNGEERAKGNILERFSAQQFPDLHSELNLSSLELGDSALYFCASSVKRGVPTDTQYFGPGTRLTVL.

CDR3 DNA: TGTGCCAGCAGTTACTCGCCCGGGCAGCGCAATCAGCCCCAGCATTTT. This translates into CASSYSPGQRNQPQHF. The chain carries TRBV6-2 or TRBV6-3 and TRBJ1-5; no firm D call. Germline V gene sequence: CDR1 MNHEY, CDR2 SVGEGT. Trimming took 0 bases from V and 2 from J, leaving 11 bases between them. The CDR3 covers 16 residues.

This clonotype was observed at least ten times. The chain employs TRBV5-1 and TRBJ2-2, with a weak D call TRBD1 (5 bases). Germline values: CDR1 SGHRS, CDR2 YFSETQ. The CDR3 contains 15 residues. V was trimmed by 1 base and J by 4 bases, leaving 11 bases between them. CDR3 in DNA: TGCGCCAGCAGCTTGTCAACAGGCCCCACCGGGGAGCTGTTTTTT. Translated, it gives CASSLSTGPTGELFF.

The sample holds one count of this clonotype. This rearrangement joins TRBV3-1 to TRBJ1-6, with TRBD1 matching over 9 bases. V gave up 0 bases and J gave up 14 bases; unmatched junction bases: 8. The CDR3 sequence is 15 residues long. Germline CDR1 reads LGHDT; CDR2 reads YNNKEL (reference sequence). CDR3 region: CASSQDAQGASSLHF. For the CDR3, the DNA is TGTGCCAGCAGCCAAGATGCACAGGGGGCCTCGTCCCTCCACTTT.

The chain recombines TRBV20-1 with TRBJ2-1; D might be TRBD1 or TRBD2, each matching 5 bases. Germline loops: CDR1 DFQATT, CDR2 SNEGSKA (reference sequence). V lost 1 base and J lost 10, with 17 bases in between. The CDR3 spans 14 residues. The CDR3 sequence is CSARAGTGAGEQFF. The CDR3 DNA reads as TGCAGTGCTAGAGCCGGGACCGGGGCCGGGGAGCAGTTCTTC.

This chain uses TRBV7-2 with TRBJ2-7; TRBD2 might be the D (5 bases). V was pared by 4 bases and J by 1 base, with 14 bases between. The CDR3 runs to 15 residues. Germline V gene data show CDR1 as SGHTA and CDR2 as FQGNSA. The CDR3 nucleotides read TGTGCCAGCAGCTCCCCCGCCGGGATATCCTACGAGCAGTACTTC. Amino acid sequence: CASSSPAGISYEQYF.

In its sample, this clonotype was seen a few times. The chain is built from TRBV4-2 and TRBJ2-1; the match to TRBD2 covers 7 bases. Germline loops: CDR1 LGHNA, CDR2 YNFKEQ. With V trimmed by 0 bases and J by 8 bases, 4 bases remained unmatched. This CDR3 has 14 residues. This chain's CDR3 is CASSQDKLAYEQFF. The DNA of the CDR3 is TGTGCCAGCAGCCAAGATAAACTAGCGTATGAGCAGTTCTTC.

This clonotype was seen ten or more times. The rearrangement links TRBV4-3 to TRBJ2-5; maybe TRBD2 (5 bases). Trimming removed 4 bases at V and 4 bases at J, with 16 bases between. The CDR3 totals 15 residues. From germline, CDR1 is LGHNA and CDR2 YSLEER. CDR3 coding DNA: TGCGCCAGCAGCCCCGGACTGGCTAGTGGAGAGACCCAGTACTTC. It yields the protein CASSPGLASGETQYF.

V and J are TRBV5-5 and TRBJ1-2, with D unresolved. The CDR3 sequence is 14 residues long. Looked up from germline, CDR1 is SGHKS and CDR2 is YYEKEE (reference sequence). V was cut by 0 bases and J by 7 bases, with 13 bases left in between. The CDR3 is CASSLEAEAFGYTF. CDR3 in DNA: TGTGCCAGCAGCTTGGAAGCGGAGGCCTTTGGCTACACCTTC.

In this sample, this clonotype turned up many times. The chain links TRBV7-3 to TRBJ2-3; no firm D call. The CDR3 length is 13 residues. V was clipped by 2 bases and J by 3 bases, with 6 bases between them. Germline-derived CDR1 and CDR2 are SGHTA and FQGTGA. Here the CDR3 DNA reads TGTGCCAGCAGCTTAGGGGATACAGATACGCAGTATTTT. Its protein product is CASSLGDTDTQYF.

The CDR3: CSVEVARYNEQFF. As DNA, the CDR3 is TGCAGCGTTGAAGTGGCAAGATACAATGAGCAGTTCTTC. The chain combines TRBV29-1 with TRBJ2-1; D is ambiguous. V lost 1 base and J lost 4, with 8 bases in between. The germline V gene has CDR1 SQVTM and CDR2 ANQGSEA. This CDR3 spans 13 amino acids.

This clonotype was observed many times. This chain uses TRBV11-2 with TRBJ1-1; no clear D gene. Germline CDR1 SGHAT, CDR2 FQNNGV. With 6 bases removed from V and 2 bases from J, the gap between germline ends came to 13 bases. This CDR3 region has 14 residues. In DNA, the CDR3 is TGTGCCAGCAGACGCACACTGGGCAACACTGAAGCTTTCTTT. Protein product: CASRRTLGNTEAFF.

J is TRBJ1-1 and V is TRBV5-5; no definite D call. Trimming stripped 1 base from V and 2 bases from J, with 9 bases between. The CDR3 sequence is 14 residues long. Germline V gene lookup returns CDR1 SGHKS and CDR2 YYEKEE (reference sequence). The CDR3: CASSLLGINTEAFF. In DNA form, the CDR3 reads TGTGCCAGCAGCTTGCTGGGAATAAACACTGAAGCTTTCTTT.

This clonotype was seen many times. The chain links TRBV9 to TRBJ1-1; 7 bases are shared with TRBD1. This CDR3 contains 14 residues. V dropped 4 bases and J dropped 3; count of bases not matched to a gene: 6. Germline-derived CDR1 and CDR2 are SGDLS and YYNGEE. Here the CDR3 DNA reads TGTGCCAGCAGCCCCCAGACAGGGCACACTGAAGCTTTCTTT. This sequence encodes CASSPQTGHTEAFF.

This sequence joins TRBV7-8 and TRBJ1-2; 7 bases align to TRBD1. The germline CDR1 and CDR2 sequences are SGHVS and FQNEAQ. The trim removed 3 bases at V and 0 bases at J, leaving 4 bases unmatched. The CDR3 runs to 15 residues. The CDR3 region has the DNA TGTGCCAGCAGCTTTTCGACAGGGTCTAACTATGGCTACACCTTC. This encodes CASSFSTGSNYGYTF.

There are many counts of this clonotype. V and J are TRBV5-1 and TRBJ2-3; 9 positions agree with TRBD2. The CDR3 is made up of 16 amino acids. Germline CDR1 reads SGHRS; CDR2 reads YFSETQ. The V and J ends lost 0 bases and 0 bases, in that order; junction bases with no gene match: 2. CDR3 sequence (DNA): TGCGCCAGCAGCTTGGGACTAGCGGAAAGCACAGATACGCAGTATTTT. Translation gives CASSLGLAESTDTQYF.

Only a few counts were recorded for this clonotype. The CDR3 nucleotides read TGTGCCAGCAGTTTGCTCTTTGTCGATGGCTACACCTTC. The encoded protein is CASSLLFVDGYTF. The rearrangement joins TRBV12-3 or TRBV12-4 to TRBJ1-2; D not resolved. This CDR3 comprises 13 residues. V was shortened by 3 bases and J by 6 bases, with 11 bases between the two germline ends.

This clonotype was seen at least ten times. This sequence joins TRBV7-9 and TRBJ1-1; no firm D call. This CDR3 contains 15 residues. Trimming stripped 3 bases from V and 2 bases from J, with 13 bases between. Looked up from germline, CDR1 is SEHNR and CDR2 is FQNEAQ (reference sequence). Here the CDR3 DNA reads TGTGCCAGCAGCTTCGATGGCCGACAAAACACTGAAGCTTTCTTT. Its protein is CASSFDGRQNTEAFF.

This clonotype showed up many times. The rearrangement links TRBV12-3 or TRBV12-4 to TRBJ1-3, with 9 bases fitting TRBD1. This CDR3 is 16 amino acids long. With 4 bases clipped from V and 3 bases from J, the junction kept 7 bases outside the gene matches. The CDR3 coding sequence is TGTGCCAGCAGTTCCCGCCGGGACAGGGATGGAAACACCATATATTTT. It is translated as CASSSRRDRDGNTIYF.

This clonotype was counted many times. The chain combines TRBV6-5 with TRBJ2-1; D might be TRBD1 or TRBD2, each matching 5 bases. The CDR3 loop spans 13 amino acids. V lost 4 bases and J 9 bases, leaving 13 bases between the germline ends. The germline V gene has CDR1 MNHEY and CDR2 SVGAGI. This chain's CDR3 is CASSSPGTLEQFF. The CDR3 DNA sequence: TGTGCCAGCAGTTCCCCCGGGACCCTTGAGCAGTTCTTC.

This clonotype came up many times. V gene TRBV5-1 combines with J gene TRBJ2-1; D unresolved. V lost 1 base to trimming and J lost 0 bases, with 11 bases between them. Germline CDR1 SGHRS, CDR2 YFSETQ. This CDR3 contains 16 residues. The CDR3 DNA sequence: TGCGCCAGCAGCTTGTCACCCGGATCCTCCTACAATGAGCAGTTCTTC. Its protein product is CASSLSPGSSYNEQFF.